This TCR beta chain appears in the sequencing data of a study of patients and donors after allogeneic stem cell transplantation. TCRdb re-derived calls from the RT-PCR reads in MiXCR, one entry per CDR3 protein. The table has some 92,000 distinct CDR3 sequences, roughly 52% seen once. Sample: blood, either unsorted or a sorted T cell fraction (not recorded which). This receptor was identified in a human donor who was either an allogeneic HSCT recipient or a stem cell or donor lymphocyte infusion donor (not recorded which). It is not recorded whose cells these are; they may come from a transplant donor.

The CDR3 DNA follows: TGTGCCAGCAGTCAGCGATACATTCTTCCCCCGAACACTGAAGCTTTCTTT. Amino acid sequence: CASSQRYILPPNTEAFF. The chain uses TRBV28 and TRBJ1-1; no clear D gene. Germline V gene lookup returns CDR1 MDHEN and CDR2 SYDVKM. The CDR3 runs 17 residues. The ends were cut back, 5 bases at V and 1 base at J, with 20 bases in the middle.